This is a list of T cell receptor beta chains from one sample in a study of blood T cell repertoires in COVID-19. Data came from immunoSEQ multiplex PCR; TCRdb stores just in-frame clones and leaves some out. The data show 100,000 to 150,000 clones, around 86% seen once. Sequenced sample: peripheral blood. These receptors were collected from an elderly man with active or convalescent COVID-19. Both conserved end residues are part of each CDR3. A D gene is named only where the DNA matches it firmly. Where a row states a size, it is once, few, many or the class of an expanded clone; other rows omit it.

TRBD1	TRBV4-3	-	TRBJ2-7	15	CASSQGGQGSYEQYF	TGCGCCAGCAGCCAAGGAGGACAGGGGAGCTACGAGCAGTACTTC
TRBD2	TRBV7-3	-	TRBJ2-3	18	CASSLTRASGGYTDTQYF	TGTGCCAGCAGCTTAACGAGAGCTAGCGGAGGATACACAGATACGCAGTATTTT
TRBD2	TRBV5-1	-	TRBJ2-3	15	CASSLEAGGADTQYF	TGCGCCAGCAGCTTGGAGGCGGGAGGGGCAGATACGCAGTATTTT
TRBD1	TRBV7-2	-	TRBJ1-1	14	CASSLDRGVTEAFF	TGTGCCAGCAGCTTGGACAGGGGGGTCACTGAAGCTTTCTTT
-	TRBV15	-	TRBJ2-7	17	CATSRRRALDRTYEQYF	TGTGCCACCAGCAGGAGAAGAGCATTAGACAGAACCTACGAGCAGTACTTC
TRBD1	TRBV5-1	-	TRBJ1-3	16	CASSEETGMVGNTIYF	TGCGCCAGCAGCGAGGAGACAGGGATGGTCGGAAACACCATATATTTT
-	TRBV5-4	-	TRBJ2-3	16	CASSLGASTSTDTQYF	TGTGCCAGCAGCTTGGGGGCAAGCACTAGCACAGATACGCAGTATTTT
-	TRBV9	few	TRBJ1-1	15	CASSVDIGANTEAFF	TGTGCCAGCAGCGTAGATATAGGGGCGAACACTGAAGCTTTCTTT
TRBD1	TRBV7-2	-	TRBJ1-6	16	CASSPDRGLISSPLHF	TGTGCCAGCAGCCCGGACAGGGGGCTAATTAGTTCACCCCTCCACTTT
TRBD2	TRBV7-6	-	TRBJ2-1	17	CASSQVPGLAGHNEQFF	TGTGCCAGCAGCCAGGTACCGGGACTAGCGGGACACAATGAGCAGTTCTTC
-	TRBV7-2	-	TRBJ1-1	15	CASSRRSGMNTEAFF	TGTGCCAGCAGCAGACGTTCAGGGATGAACACTGAAGCTTTCTTT
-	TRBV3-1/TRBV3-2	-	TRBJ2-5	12	CASSLSQETQYF	TGTGCCAGCAGCCTTAGCCAAGAGACCCAGTACTTC
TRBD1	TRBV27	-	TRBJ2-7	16	CASSLSRDRGLYEQYF	TGTGCCAGCAGTTTATCCAGAGACAGGGGATTATACGAGCAGTACTTC
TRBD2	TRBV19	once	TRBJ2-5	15	CASSTEREARETQYF	TGTGCCAGTAGTACAGAGCGGGAGGCCCGGGAGACCCAGTACTTC
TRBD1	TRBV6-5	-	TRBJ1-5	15	CASTMDRGRNQPQHF	TGTGCCAGCACTATGGACAGGGGCCGTAATCAGCCCCAGCATTTT
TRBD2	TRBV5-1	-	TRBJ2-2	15	CASSLPAGSTGELFF	TGCGCCAGCAGCTTGCCAGCGGGAAGTACCGGGGAGCTGTTTTTT
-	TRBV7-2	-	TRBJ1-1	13	CASSGGRGTEAFF	TGTGCCAGCAGTGGAGGGAGGGGCACTGAAGCTTTCTTT
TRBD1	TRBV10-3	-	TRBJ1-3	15	CAIWDSHLSGNTIYF	TGTGCCATCTGGGACAGCCATCTCTCTGGAAACACCATATATTTT
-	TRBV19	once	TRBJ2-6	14	CASRQGSGANVLTF	TGTGCCAGTAGACAGGGTTCTGGGGCCAACGTCCTGACTTTC
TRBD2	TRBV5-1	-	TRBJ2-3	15	CASSFSGGAEYTQYF	TGCGCCAGCAGCTTTAGCGGGGGGGCCGAATATACGCAGTATTTT
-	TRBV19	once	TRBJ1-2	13	CASRVRGNYGYTF	TGTGCCAGCCGCGTCAGGGGAAACTATGGCTACACCTTC
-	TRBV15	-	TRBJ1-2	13	CATSRELGDGYTF	TGTGCCACCAGCAGAGAACTCGGGGATGGCTACACCTTC
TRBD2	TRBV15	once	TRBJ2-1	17	CATSSPYGGRAVSEQFF	TGTGCCACCAGCAGCCCCTATGGGGGGAGGGCCGTATCTGAGCAGTTCTTC
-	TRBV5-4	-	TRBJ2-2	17	CASSSEFRGVNTGELFF	TGTGCCAGCAGCTCTGAATTTAGGGGCGTGAACACCGGGGAGCTGTTTTTT
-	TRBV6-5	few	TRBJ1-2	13	CASINRGAYGYTF	TGTGCCAGCATAAATCGGGGGGCCTATGGCTACACCTTC
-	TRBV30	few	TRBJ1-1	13	CAWSVIPGREAFF	TGTGCCTGGAGTGTAATTCCTGGCAGGGAAGCTTTCTTT
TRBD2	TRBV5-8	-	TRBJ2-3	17	CASSLGLAGGYTDTQYF	TGTGCCAGCAGCTTGGGCCTAGCGGGAGGCTACACAGATACGCAGTATTTT
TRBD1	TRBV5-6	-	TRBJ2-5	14	CASSLTGQGETQYF	TGTGCCAGCAGCTTGACGGGACAGGGGGAGACCCAGTACTTC
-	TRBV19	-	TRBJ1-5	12	CASSMLDQPQHF	TGTGCCAGTAGTATGCTAGATCAGCCCCAGCATTTT
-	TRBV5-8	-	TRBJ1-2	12	CASGDRRYGYTF	TGTGCCAGCGGTGACAGGCGATATGGCTACACCTTC
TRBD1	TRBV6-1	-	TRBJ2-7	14	CASSEDRVPYEQYF	TGTGCCAGCAGTGAGGACAGGGTTCCCTACGAGCAGTACTTC
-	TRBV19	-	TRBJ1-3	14	CASSPDFSGNTIYF	TGTGCCAGTAGTCCGGACTTCTCTGGAAACACCATATATTTT
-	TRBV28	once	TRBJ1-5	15	CASSLGGGVAQPQHF	TGTGCCAGCAGTTTGGGTGGGGGGGTCGCTCAGCCCCAGCATTTT
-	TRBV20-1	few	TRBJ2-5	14	CSASWRGPLETQYF	TGCAGTGCTAGTTGGCGGGGGCCACTCGAGACCCAGTACTTC
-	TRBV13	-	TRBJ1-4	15	CASSLGGQTNEKLFF	TGTGCCAGCAGCTTAGGCGGACAAACTAATGAAAAACTGTTTTTT
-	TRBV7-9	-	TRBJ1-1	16	CASSVTVIGMNTEAFF	TGTGCCAGCAGTGTGACGGTAATCGGGATGAACACTGAAGCTTTCTTT
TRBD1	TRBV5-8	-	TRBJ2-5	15	CASSGGQGTEETQYF	TGTGCCAGCAGCGGGGGACAGGGGACTGAGGAGACCCAGTACTTC
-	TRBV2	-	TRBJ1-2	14	CASDPGGLNYGYTF	TGTGCCAGCGACCCGGGGGGCTTAAACTATGGCTACACCTTC
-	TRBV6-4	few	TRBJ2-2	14	CASSETGGTGELFF	TGTGCCAGCAGTGAGACAGGCGGAACCGGGGAGCTGTTTTTT
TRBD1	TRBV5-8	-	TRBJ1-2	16	CASSLAGQGADYGYTF	TGTGCCAGCAGCTTGGCGGGACAGGGGGCCGACTATGGCTACACCTTC
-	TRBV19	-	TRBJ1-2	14	CASSNLGGLGGYTF	TGTGCCAGTAGTAACTTAGGAGGGCTCGGTGGCTACACCTTC
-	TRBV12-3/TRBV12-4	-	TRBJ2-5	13	CASSLARQETQYF	TGTGCCAGCAGTTTGGCCCGCCAAGAGACCCAGTACTTC
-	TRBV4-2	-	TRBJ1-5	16	CASSQDGAGGSQPQHF	TGTGCCAGCAGCCAAGATGGGGCGGGGGGTAGTCAGCCCCAGCATTTT
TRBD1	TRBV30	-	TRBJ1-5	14	CAWSPGTGNQPQHF	TGTGCCTGGAGTCCTGGGACAGGCAATCAGCCCCAGCATTTT
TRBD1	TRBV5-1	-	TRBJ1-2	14	CASSEGQGGSGYTF	TGCGCCAGCAGCGAAGGACAGGGGGGGTCTGGCTACACCTTC
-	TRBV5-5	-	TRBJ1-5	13	CASSFGAGSPQHF	TGTGCCAGCAGCTTTGGGGCAGGGTCGCCCCAGCATTTT
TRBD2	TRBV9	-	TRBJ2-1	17	CASSPRPISGGFDEQFF	TGTGCCAGCAGCCCGCGGCCAATTAGCGGGGGGTTTGATGAGCAGTTCTTC
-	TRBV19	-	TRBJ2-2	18	CASSMVIARGLSTGELFF	TGTGCCAGTAGTATGGTGATAGCAAGGGGGTTGTCCACCGGGGAGCTGTTTTTT
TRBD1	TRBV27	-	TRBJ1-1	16	CASRKGQGAMNTEAFF	TGTGCCAGCAGGAAGGGACAGGGGGCAATGAACACTGAAGCTTTCTTT
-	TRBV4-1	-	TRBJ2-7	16	CASSQEEGPENYEQYF	TGCGCCAGCAGCCAAGAGGAGGGTCCAGAGAACTACGAGCAGTACTTC
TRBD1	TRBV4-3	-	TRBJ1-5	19	CASSQDKIPGQEGNQPQHF	TGCGCCAGCAGCCAAGATAAAATACCGGGACAGGAGGGCAATCAGCCCCAGCATTTT
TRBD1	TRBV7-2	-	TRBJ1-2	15	CASSSWGQGSYGYTF	TGTGCCAGCAGCTCGTGGGGACAGGGCTCCTATGGCTACACCTTC
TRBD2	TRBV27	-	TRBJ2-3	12	CASSLYSGRPYF	TGTGCCAGCAGTCTTTATAGCGGGAGACCGTATTTT
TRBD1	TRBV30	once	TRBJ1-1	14	CAWNGQGMNTEAFF	TGTGCCTGGAACGGACAGGGGATGAACACTGAAGCTTTCTTT
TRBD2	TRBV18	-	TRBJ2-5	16	CASSPIAGGPRETQYF	TGTGCCAGCTCACCGATAGCGGGAGGGCCGAGAGAGACCCAGTACTTC